The 28 T cell receptor beta chains below were found in one sample sequenced in a study of T cell responses to AZD1222 COVID-19 vaccine. The data were produced by immunoSEQ multiplex PCR, yet TCRdb's version contains in-frame clones alone and is incomplete. The sample records about 130,000 clones, approximately 89% being singletons. The sample here was peripheral blood, taken on day 0 of AZD1222 vaccination. These TCRs come from an adult in good health.

DNA for the CDR3: TGTGCCAGCAGCCCGTGGCAGGAGGCCGATACGCAGTATTTT. It specifies CASSPWQEADTQYF. The chain has TRBV6-5 and TRBJ2-3, with D maybe TRBD2 (5 bases). V lost 6 bases and J lost 6, with 16 bases in between. The CDR3 is 14 residues long. CDR1 and CDR2 (germline): MNHEY, SVGAGI.

In this sample, this clone turned up once. The gene calls are TRBV7-2 and TRBJ2-3; 11 bases align to TRBD2. CDR1 and CDR2 (germline): SGHTA, FQGNSA. The V gene end was trimmed by 6 bases and the J gene end by 4 bases; junction bases not matched to a gene: 12. The CDR3 sequence is 17 residues long. In nucleotides, the CDR3 is TGTGCCAGCAGGTTACTAGCGGGAGCCCTAGGGTCAGATACGCAGTATTTT. It translates to CASRLLAGALGSDTQYF.

The gene calls are TRBV7-9 and TRBJ2-1, with TRBD2 matching over 11 bases. With V trimmed by 5 bases and J by 4 bases, 7 bases remained unmatched. This CDR3 region has 16 residues. Germline-derived CDR1 and CDR2 are SEHNR and FQNEAQ (reference sequence). The CDR3 sequence is CASSPRLAGKYNEQFF. The CDR3 DNA reads as TGTGCCAGCAGCCCCCGACTAGCGGGGAAGTACAATGAGCAGTTCTTC.

This rearrangement joins TRBV4-2 to TRBJ2-2; a weak D match, TRBD2 (5 bases). V lost 0 bases and J lost 7, with 12 bases in between. The germline V gene has CDR1 LGHNA and CDR2 YNFKEQ. CDR3 length: 15 residues. CDR3 loop: CASSQDEGVGGELFF. The CDR3 nucleotides read TGTGCCAGCAGCCAAGATGAGGGAGTTGGCGGGGAGCTGTTTTTT.

This chain uses TRBV7-2 with TRBJ1-6; D is perhaps TRBD1 (5 bases). Trimming removed 5 bases from V and 9 bases from J, with 20 bases in between. The CDR3 contains 16 residues. Per germline, CDR1 SGHTA and CDR2 FQGNSA. The CDR3: CASSIQGRAGGSPLHF. DNA for the CDR3: TGTGCCAGCAGCATTCAAGGCCGAGCTGGGGGTTCACCCCTCCACTTT. Together with reference TRBV7-2 and TRBJ1-6, the CDR3 gives the full variable domain: GAGVSQSPSNKVTEKGKDVELRCDPISGHTALYWYRQSLGQGLEFLIYFQGNSAPDKSGLPSDRFSAERTGGSVSTLTIQRTQQEDSAVYLCASSIQGRAGGSPLHFGNGTRLTVT.

V is TRBV6-6 and J is TRBJ2-7; TRBD1 or TRBD2 may be the D gene (5 bases each). The CDR3 covers 13 residues. With 2 bases removed from V and 5 bases from J, the gap between germline ends came to 10 bases. CDR1 MNHNY and CDR2 SVGAGI come from the germline V gene (reference sequence). The CDR3 coding sequence is TGTGCCAGCAGTTACGGGGGTCCGAACGAGCAGTACTTC. Residues: CASSYGGPNEQYF.

This clone occurred a few times. The chain joins TRBV6-2 or TRBV6-3 to TRBJ2-4; D ambiguous. The CDR3 spans 16 residues. Trimming removed 0 bases from V and 2 bases from J, with 11 bases in between. CDR1 and CDR2 from the germline V gene are MNHEY and SVGEGT. The CDR3 reads CASSYSKSKTKNIQYF. The CDR3 bases are TGTGCCAGCAGTTACTCGAAAAGCAAGACCAAAAACATTCAGTACTTC.

J is TRBJ2-3 and V is TRBV19; perhaps TRBD1 as D (5 bases). CDR1 LNHDA and CDR2 SQIVND come from the germline V gene (reference sequence). Trimming shortened V by 3 bases and J by 8 bases, and 9 bases separated the two germline ends. The CDR3 totals 12 residues. The CDR3: CASSMQGATQYF. The CDR3 coding sequence is TGTGCCAGTAGTATGCAGGGCGCTACGCAGTATTTT. Full variable domain (remainder filled in from reference TRBV19 and TRBJ2-3): DGGITQSPKYLFRKEGQNVTLSCEQNLNHDAMYWYRQDPGQGLRLIYYSQIVNDFQKGDIAEGYSVSREKKESFPLTVTSAQKNPTAFYLCASSMQGATQYFGPGTRLTVL.

The chain recombines TRBV5-1 with TRBJ2-7; TRBD1 matches at 8 bases. Unmatched junction bases numbered 11, after V lost 0 bases and J lost 3 bases. The CDR3 contains 17 residues. Germline CDR1 is SGHRS and CDR2 is YFSETQ. The CDR3 nucleotides read TGCGCCAGCAGCTTGGGGACAGGGTTCAGTCCAAACTACGAGCAGTACTTC. As protein: CASSLGTGFSPNYEQYF.

The chain employs TRBV12-3 or TRBV12-4 and TRBJ1-6; D remains unclear. The CDR3 has 13 amino acids. V was pared by 3 bases and J by 7 bases, with 7 bases between. CDR3 amino acids: CASSFNLNSPLHF. The CDR3 nucleotides read TGTGCCAGCAGTTTCAACCTCAATTCACCCCTCCACTTT.

This clone was seen a single time. This chain joins TRBV9 and TRBJ2-2, with D maybe TRBD2 (6 bases). Germline assignment: CDR1 SGDLS and CDR2 YYNGEE. There are 16 residues in the CDR3. Trimming shortened V by 4 bases and J by 12 bases, and 25 bases separated the two germline ends. CDR3 in amino acids: CASSLVGRDSPAQLFF. CDR3 sequence (DNA): TGTGCCAGCAGCTTGGTGGGGCGGGACTCCCCGGCGCAGCTGTTTTTT.

This chain uses TRBV19 with TRBJ1-4; the match to TRBD1 covers 8 bases. The CDR3 is 15 residues long. The germline gives CDR1 LNHDA, CDR2 SQIVND (reference sequence). The V gene end was trimmed by 6 bases and the J gene end by 7 bases; junction bases not matched to a gene: 10. The CDR3 region has the DNA TGTGCCAGTAGCCTGTGGGGGACAGGAGGTGAAAAACTGTTTTTT. Amino acids: CASSLWGTGGEKLFF.

J is TRBJ2-5 and V is TRBV7-2; 10 nucleotides align to TRBD2. The trim removed 0 bases at V and 5 bases at J, leaving 18 bases unmatched. Germline V CDR1 and CDR2: SGHTA, FQGNSA. The CDR3 consists of 20 residues. The CDR3 spells CASSLAFTTSGSSPAETQYF. CDR3 bases: TGTGCCAGCAGCTTAGCGTTTACGACTAGCGGGTCTTCCCCTGCGGAGACCCAGTACTTC.

The chain uses TRBV13 and TRBJ2-2; 10 bases line up with TRBD1. Germline V CDR1 and CDR2: PRHDT, FYEKMQ (reference sequence). With 6 bases clipped from V and 5 bases from J, the junction kept 3 bases outside the gene matches. This CDR3 spans 14 amino acids. This CDR3 is CASSRDRGTGELFF. Written as DNA, the CDR3 is TGTGCCAGCAGTCGGGACAGGGGAACCGGGGAGCTGTTTTTT.

This chain joins TRBV6-6 and TRBJ2-7; 7 nucleotides agree with TRBD1. The CDR3 covers 13 residues. Germline V gene sequence: CDR1 MNHNY, CDR2 SVGAGI (reference sequence). With V trimmed by 6 bases and J by 6 bases, 8 bases remained unmatched. CDR3: CASREGAGGEQYF. The CDR3 DNA is TGTGCCAGCAGAGAGGGGGCAGGGGGCGAGCAGTACTTC.

To note about this clone: The same CDR3 can be traced to other DNA sequences in this sample. The chain recombines TRBV7-2 with TRBJ1-1; D not resolved. The CDR3 is made up of 13 amino acids. Trimming shortened V by 3 bases and J by 0 bases, and 5 bases separated the two germline ends. Germline V lookup: CDR1 SGHTA, CDR2 FQGNSA. The DNA for the CDR3 is TGTGCCAGCAGCTTTACAGTGAACACTGAAGCTTTCTTT. This translates into CASSFTVNTEAFF.

In the case of this clone: At one end the junction does not follow the germline gene, possibly because of a read error. The rearrangement links TRBV7-7 to TRBJ2-7; no firm D call. CDR3 length: 15 residues. Germline V lookup: CDR1 SSHAT, CDR2 FNYEAQ (reference sequence). The CDR3 loop reads CASSLRARCSYEQYF. The CDR3 nucleotides read TGTGCTAGCAGCTTAAGGGCTAGATGTTCCTACGAGCAGTACTTC.

This clone showed up just a few times. The genes are TRBV4-3 and TRBJ1-1; 7 nucleotides align to TRBD1. J lost 5 bases, V lost 3 bases, and 3 bases had no gene match. Germline CDR1 is LGHNA and CDR2 is YSLEER. This CDR3 region has 13 residues. The CDR3 DNA reads TGCGCCAGCAGCCAGACAGGGATGACTGAAGCTTTCTTT. It is translated as CASSQTGMTEAFF.

The chain couples TRBV30 to TRBJ1-2; D is undetermined. Per the germline V gene, CDR1 is GTSNPN and CDR2 is SVGIG (reference sequence). V was clipped by 2 bases and J by 5 bases, with 9 bases between them. This CDR3 contains 12 residues. The CDR3 is CAWSRLRYGYTF. The CDR3 DNA sequence: TGTGCCTGGAGTAGGTTGAGATATGGCTACACCTTC. Full variable domain (remainder filled in from reference TRBV30 and TRBJ1-2): SQTIHQWPATLVQPVGSPLSLECTVEGTSNPNLYWYRQAAGRGLQLLFYSVGIGQISSEVPQNLSASRPQDRQFILSSKKLLLSDSGFYLCAWSRLRYGYTFGSGTRLTVV.

V usage is TRBV6-6 and J usage is TRBJ1-1; 8 bases match TRBD1. CDR1 and CDR2 (germline): MNHNY, SVGAGI (reference sequence). After removal of 5 bases from V and 4 bases from J, the junction contained 18 bases not matched to a gene. CDR3 length: 18 amino acids. CDR3 in amino acids: CASSPTKGRQGSATEAFF. CDR3 sequence (DNA): TGTGCCAGCAGTCCCACCAAGGGCCGACAGGGGTCGGCCACTGAAGCTTTCTTT.

V is TRBV5-1 and J is TRBJ1-1; the D is unclear. CDR1 SGHRS and CDR2 YFSETQ come from the germline V gene. CDR3 length equals 14 residues. Trimming took off 0 bases at V and 1 base at J, with 7 bases between the two ends. The CDR3 protein is CASSLAVANTEAFF. In DNA, the CDR3 is TGCGCCAGCAGCTTGGCCGTGGCGAACACTGAAGCTTTCTTT.

In this sample, this clone turned up a few times. The V gene is TRBV27, the J gene TRBJ1-6; weak D call: TRBD1 (5 bases). The CDR3 consists of 15 residues. Germline V lookup: CDR1 MNHEY, CDR2 SMNVEV (reference sequence). Deletions cut 3 bases from V and 4 bases from J, with 10 bases between. CDR3 region: CASSLETGYNSPLHF. The CDR3 nucleotides are TGTGCCAGCAGTTTGGAAACAGGTTATAATTCACCCCTCCACTTT.

This chain uses TRBV6-2 or TRBV6-3 with TRBJ2-1; TRBD2 matches at 8 bases. CDR1 is MNHEY and CDR2 is SVGEGT in the germline V gene. The CDR3 length is 17 residues. V shed 6 bases, J shed 8 bases, and the junction held 18 bases outside the gene matches. The CDR3 here is CASSPGGSGRSGDEQFF. As DNA, the CDR3 is TGTGCCAGCAGCCCTGGTGGAAGCGGGAGATCTGGGGATGAGCAGTTCTTC.

This chain joins TRBV29-1 and TRBJ2-7; D may be TRBD1 (6 bases). V lost 7 bases and J 5 bases, leaving 18 bases between the germline ends. The CDR3 is 13 amino acids. Germline-derived CDR1 and CDR2 are SQVTM and ANQGSEA. The CDR3 loop is CSAGQSDLHEQYF. The CDR3 bases are TGCAGCGCCGGACAGTCGGACCTTCACGAGCAGTACTTC.

The rearrangement joins TRBV5-1 to TRBJ2-1, with D perhaps assigned TRBD1 or TRBD2 (5 bases each). CDR1 and CDR2 from the germline V gene are SGHRS and YFSETQ. The V gene lost 2 bases and the J gene lost 2 bases, with 14 bases spanning the gap. The CDR3 extends over 16 amino acids. As DNA, the CDR3 is TGCGCCAGCAGCTTACCCCGGGACGCAGCCTACAATGAGCAGTTCTTC. It encodes CASSLPRDAAYNEQFF.

The V gene is TRBV7-6, the J gene TRBJ2-1; 16 nucleotides align to TRBD2. The CDR3 has 19 amino acids. Losses at the gene ends were 6 bases for V and 4 bases for J; bases not matched to a gene: 12. Looked up from germline, CDR1 is SGHVS and CDR2 is FNYEAQ. This CDR3 reads CASRAPGLAGGPSYNEQFF. The CDR3 DNA reads as TGTGCCAGCAGAGCCCCGGGACTAGCGGGAGGGCCTTCATACAATGAGCAGTTCTTC.

J is TRBJ2-1 and V is TRBV19; 7 nucleotides match TRBD2. The V gene end was trimmed by 5 bases and the J gene end by 4 bases; junction bases not matched to a gene: 8. Looked up from germline, CDR1 is LNHDA and CDR2 is SQIVND (reference sequence). CDR3 size: 15 residues. In DNA, the CDR3 is TGTGCCAGTAGTCCCCACTGGGGGGGATACAATGAGCAGTTCTTC. Its protein is CASSPHWGGYNEQFF.

This clone was detected only a few times. V gene TRBV5-4 combines with J gene TRBJ1-1; D is unclear. Germline values: CDR1 SGHNT, CDR2 YYREEE (reference sequence). V was trimmed by 2 bases and J by 1 base, leaving 3 bases between them. The length of the CDR3 is 12 residues. The CDR3 nucleotides are TGTGCCAGCAGCTTCAGGAACACTGAAGCTTTCTTT. Its translation: CASSFRNTEAFF.